Presented here are 17 T cell receptor beta chains from one specimen sequenced in a study of shared clonotypes between healthy human individuals. Using immunoSEQ multiplex PCR, the repertoire was profiled, and TCRdb retains in-frame clones only, with some absent. Of about 2 million clones in the sample, approximately 95% were seen once. The sample was naive CD4+ T cells sorted from blood. Regarding subset: CD45RA+ positively selected. The receptors shown here come from a man younger than 35 in good health.

The rearrangement uses TRBV5-8 and TRBJ1-1, with D perhaps TRBD1 (5 bases). Germline values: CDR1 SGHTS, CDR2 YDEGEE. The CDR3 is made up of 13 amino acids. With 4 bases removed from V and 2 bases from J, the gap between germline ends came to 9 bases. As DNA, the CDR3 is TGTGCCAGCAGCCGGCAGGGTAACACTGAAGCTTTCTTT. The encoded protein is CASSRQGNTEAFF.

The chain recombines TRBV25-1 with TRBJ2-5; TRBD2 might be the D (6 bases). This CDR3 comprises 16 residues. V lost 0 bases to trimming and J lost 4 bases, with 15 bases between them. CDR1 MGHDK and CDR2 SYGVNS come from the germline V gene. The CDR3 protein is CASSEYSLGLGETQYF. The CDR3 DNA is TGTGCCAGCAGTGAATACTCTCTGGGACTCGGAGAGACCCAGTACTTC.

The chain couples TRBV10-1 to TRBJ1-1; 8 nucleotides match TRBD1. The V segment lost 5 bases and the J segment 4 bases; nucleotides outside the gene matches: 3. The CDR3 spans 13 residues. The germline V gene has CDR1 WNHNN and CDR2 SYGVQD (reference sequence). The CDR3 reads CASSTTGATEAFF. Written as DNA, the CDR3 is TGCGCCAGCAGTACGACAGGGGCCACTGAAGCTTTCTTT.

J is TRBJ1-2 and V is TRBV6-1; possibly TRBD1 for D (6 bases). CDR1 MNHNS and CDR2 SASEGT come from the germline V gene. The CDR3 runs 15 residues. V was pared by 7 bases and J by 3 bases, with 18 bases between. CDR3 sequence: CASTRYNREDYGYTF. The CDR3 DNA is TGTGCCAGCACAAGATATAACAGGGAGGACTATGGCTACACCTTC.

The V gene is TRBV19, the J gene TRBJ1-2; D gene ambiguous. The CDR3 loop spans 14 amino acids. Germline values: CDR1 LNHDA, CDR2 SQIVND (reference sequence). With 6 bases removed from V and 0 bases from J, the gap between germline ends came to 11 bases. The CDR3 sequence is CASSLEATNYGYTF. For the CDR3, the DNA is TGTGCCAGTAGCCTAGAAGCAACTAACTATGGCTACACCTTC.

V is TRBV6-5 and J is TRBJ1-2; D is unresolved. V lost 9 bases to trimming and J lost 7 bases, with 15 bases between them. Looked up from germline, CDR1 is MNHEY and CDR2 is SVGAGI. The CDR3 length is 12 residues. This CDR3 is CARTPGASGYTF. CDR3 sequence (DNA): TGTGCCAGGACCCCGGGAGCCTCTGGCTACACCTTC.

The chain joins TRBV29-1 to TRBJ2-7; possibly TRBD2 for D (6 bases). Germline CDR1 is SQVTM and CDR2 is ANQGSEA. The V gene lost 4 bases and the J gene lost 3 bases, with 16 bases spanning the gap. CDR3 size: 14 residues. CDR3 residues: CSVGSEGRLYEQYF. The CDR3 DNA is TGCAGCGTTGGGTCGGAGGGCCGCCTCTACGAGCAGTACTTC.

The rearrangement joins TRBV6-1 to TRBJ1-2, with a tentative D call TRBD1 (5 bases). Germline V CDR1 and CDR2: MNHNS, SASEGT. V was clipped by 4 bases and J by 0 bases, with 12 bases between them. The CDR3 covers 15 residues. The CDR3 spells CASSASWGANYGYTF. The CDR3 nucleotides are TGTGCCAGCAGTGCTTCCTGGGGGGCTAACTATGGCTACACCTTC.

The chain links TRBV7-2 to TRBJ1-1; a weak D match, TRBD1 (5 bases). V gave up 1 base and J gave up 8 bases, with 17 bases separating them. CDR1 and CDR2 from the germline V gene are SGHTA and FQGNSA. There are 15 residues in the CDR3. Written as DNA, the CDR3 is TGTGCCAGCAGCTTAGAGTCAGGGCCTTCTTCGGAAGCTTTCTTT. Protein sequence: CASSLESGPSSEAFF.

The chain couples TRBV9 to TRBJ2-3, with D perhaps TRBD2 (6 bases). V shed 3 bases and J shed 8 bases, with 13 bases lying between them. The CDR3 is 13 amino acids. The germline gives CDR1 SGDLS, CDR2 YYNGEE. CDR3 DNA sequence: TGTGCCAGCAGCGCGGAACTAGCAGGTACGCAGTATTTT. Amino acid sequence: CASSAELAGTQYF. Complete variable domain (other parts from reference TRBV9 and TRBJ2-3): DSGVTQTPKHLITATGQRVTLRCSPRSGDLSVYWYQQSLDQGLQFLIQYYNGEERAKGNILERFSAQQFPDLHSELNLSSLELGDSALYFCASSAELAGTQYFGPGTRLTVL.

This chain connects TRBV6-1 to TRBJ2-1; D remains unclear. Germline V lookup: CDR1 MNHNS, CDR2 SASEGT. The CDR3 sequence is 17 residues long. V lost 0 bases, J lost 3 bases, and 15 bases lay in between. Written as DNA, the CDR3 is TGTGCCAGCAGTGAAGCGCTTTGGCAGACTTTCTACAATGAGCAGTTCTTC. It specifies CASSEALWQTFYNEQFF.

This sequence joins TRBV5-4 and TRBJ2-1; 7 positions match TRBD1. V dropped 3 bases and J dropped 1; count of bases not matched to a gene: 7. This CDR3 has 16 residues. Germline V gene sequence: CDR1 SGHNT, CDR2 YYREEE (reference sequence). DNA for the CDR3: TGTGCCAGCAGCTGGACCGGGACAGAATCCTACAATGAGCAGTTCTTC. This gives the protein CASSWTGTESYNEQFF.

The V gene is TRBV9, the J gene TRBJ1-2; 7 positions agree with TRBD1. J was trimmed by 8 bases and V by 0 bases; bases with no gene match: 10. This CDR3 spans 15 amino acids. The germline gives CDR1 SGDLS, CDR2 YYNGEE. The CDR3 coding sequence is TGTGCCAGCAGCGTAGAGGGGACAGCGTATCGGGGCTACACCTTC. Its translation is CASSVEGTAYRGYTF.

V gene TRBV4-1 combines with J gene TRBJ2-7; a possible D gene is TRBD2 (5 bases). The CDR3 runs to 14 residues. Trimming pared 1 base from V and 2 bases from J, leaving 9 bases between. Germline loops: CDR1 MGHRA, CDR2 YSYEKL. The CDR3 loop reads CASSQGERTYEQYF. The CDR3 DNA follows: TGCGCCAGCAGCCAAGGGGAGCGGACCTACGAGCAGTACTTC.

About this clone itself: The same CDR3 arises from other DNA sequences in this sample as well. This chain joins TRBV10-3 and TRBJ1-1; 9 bases agree with TRBD1. The V segment lost 6 bases and the J segment 0 bases; nucleotides outside the gene matches: 2. CDR3 size: 14 residues. Germline V CDR1 and CDR2: ENHRY, SYGVKD. The CDR3 bases are TGTGCCATCAGACAGGGGGCTTTGAACACTGAAGCTTTCTTT. Protein: CAIRQGALNTEAFF.

The J gene is TRBJ2-7, the V gene TRBV13; D possibly corresponds to TRBD2 (5 bases). Trimming stripped 5 bases from V and 3 bases from J, with 11 bases between. The CDR3 has 13 amino acids. Germline V CDR1 and CDR2: PRHDT, FYEKMQ (reference sequence). Here the CDR3 DNA reads TGTGCCAGCAGCGAGTATGGAGGCTACGAGCAGTACTTC. Its translation is CASSEYGGYEQYF. The full variable domain, in which reference TRBV13 and TRBJ2-7 provide the parts outside the CDR3, is AAGVIQSPRHLIKEKRETATLKCYPIPRHDTVYWYQQGPGQDPQFLISFYEKMQSDKGSIPDRFSAQQFSDYHSELNMSSLELGDSALYFCASSEYGGYEQYFGPGTRLTVT.

About this clone: This may stem from a read error, because a much larger clone lies one nucleotide away. Other DNA sequences in this specimen translate into the identical CDR3. The DNA for the CDR3 is TGTGCCAGCAGCTTAGAAACGAACACTGAAGCTTTCTTT. Encoded protein: CASSLETNTEAFF. J is TRBJ1-1 and V is TRBV7-8, with D unclear. Per germline, CDR1 SGHVS and CDR2 FQNEAQ. Trimming removed 1 base at V and 1 base at J, with 4 bases between. CDR3 size: 13 residues.